These 30 T cell receptor beta chains were all obtained from the same sample, sequenced in a study of beta chain features in type 1 diabetes. Every isolated RNA sample was fully reverse transcribed, so sequencing captured expressed TCRB transcripts. Libraries were prepared by immunoSEQ multiplex PCR; TCRdb keeps only in-frame clonotypes and omits some of them. The table records roughly 300,000 clones, about 15% of them present only once. The sample taken for sequencing was central memory CD4+ T cells from blood. Receptors were obtained from a man aged 30-40 years in good health.

The chain is built from TRBV7-6 and TRBJ1-1; D gene unclear. The CDR3 extends over 14 amino acids. V lost 0 bases and J 3 bases, leaving 8 bases between the germline ends. The germline gives CDR1 SGHVS, CDR2 FNYEAQ. The CDR3 spells CASSLAGSDTEAFF. As DNA, the CDR3 is TGTGCCAGCAGCTTAGCCGGGTCCGACACTGAAGCTTTCTTT.

The genes are TRBV18 and TRBJ1-2; unclear D gene. Between the trimmed V and J ends, which lost 2 bases and 2 bases, there was a span of 9 bases. The CDR3 sequence is 14 residues long. Germline V gives CDR1 KGHSH, CDR2 LQKENI. The chain's CDR3 is CASSPALENYGYTF. CDR3 sequence (DNA): TGTGCCAGCTCACCAGCTTTGGAGAACTATGGCTACACCTTC. The full variable domain, with the rest looked up from reference TRBV18 and TRBJ1-2, is NAGVMQNPRHLVRRRGQEARLRCSPMKGHSHVYWYRQLPEEGLKFMVYLQKENIIDESGMPKERFSAEFPKEGPSILRIQQVVRGDSAAYFCASSPALENYGYTFGSGTRLTVV.

This clone has only one observation. V gene TRBV7-3 combines with J gene TRBJ2-2; D is unclear. Germline lookup yields CDR1 SGHTA and CDR2 FQGTGA. The CDR3 extends over 16 amino acids. Trimming cost V 5 bases and J 4 bases, with 17 bases left between them. DNA for the CDR3: TGTGCCAGCAGCCTTGGCCGCGGCTTACCCACCGGGGAGCTGTTTTTT. It translates to CASSLGRGLPTGELFF.

This clone was observed a few times. The rearrangement uses TRBV4-1 and TRBJ2-5; 15 bases are a match to TRBD2. The V gene end was trimmed by 5 bases and the J gene end by 6 bases; junction bases not matched to a gene: 4. Germline V gene sequence: CDR1 MGHRA, CDR2 YSYEKL. The CDR3 runs to 15 residues. In DNA form, the CDR3 reads TGCGCCAGCAGCTTGGGACTAGCGGGAGGCCAGACCCAGTACTTC. Its protein product is CASSLGLAGGQTQYF.

The table lists this clone with a few counts. The chain carries TRBV18 and TRBJ2-1, with 7 bases aligning to TRBD2. The junction had 5 bases not matched to a gene; V was cut back by 2 bases and J by 4 bases. The V gene's germline CDR1 is KGHSH and CDR2 LQKENI. The CDR3 is 15 residues long. CDR3 DNA: TGTGCCAGCTCACCAGGCGGGGGAGGGTACAATGAGCAGTTCTTC. This translates into CASSPGGGGYNEQFF.

Comments on this clone: This same CDR3 is encoded by further DNA sequences in the sample. The chain links TRBV6-5 to TRBJ2-1; D is undetermined. Trimming took 6 bases from V and 0 from J, leaving 6 bases between them. The CDR3 runs 13 residues. Per germline, CDR1 MNHEY and CDR2 SVGAGI. The CDR3 spells CASRGSSYNEQFF. CDR3 coding DNA: TGTGCCAGCAGGGGTAGCTCCTACAATGAGCAGTTCTTC.

This clone was seen more than once but under ten times. This rearrangement joins TRBV4-3 to TRBJ2-3; D gene unclear. Germline CDR1 LGHNA, CDR2 YSLEER. This CDR3 contains 15 residues. The ends were cut back, 1 base at V and 2 bases at J, with 10 bases in the middle. CDR3 sequence reads: CASSQVFTYTDTQYF. CDR3 DNA: TGCGCCAGCAGCCAAGTATTCACCTACACAGATACGCAGTATTTT.

This clone was observed a handful of times. The genes are TRBV7-2 and TRBJ2-3; no reliable D call. The CDR3 has 14 residues. CDR1 SGHTA and CDR2 FQGNSA come from the germline V gene. Trimming shortened V by 2 bases and J by 3 bases, and 9 bases separated the two germline ends. The CDR3, as DNA: TGTGCCAGCAGCTTAAGGTTCTCGACAGATACGCAGTATTTT. Translating it yields CASSLRFSTDTQYF.

The rearrangement uses TRBV19 and TRBJ1-1, with TRBD1 matching 7 bases. The germline V gene has CDR1 LNHDA and CDR2 SQIVND (reference sequence). This CDR3 is built from 14 residues. The trim removed 3 bases at V and 5 bases at J, leaving 6 bases unmatched. The CDR3 nucleotides read TGTGCCAGTAGTATTCCAAGGGGGCGGACTGAAGCTTTCTTT. Translation: CASSIPRGRTEAFF.

This clone was detected a few times. The rearrangement uses TRBV5-1 and TRBJ2-7, with 7 bases matching TRBD2. This CDR3 contains 15 residues. V trimming: 4 bases; J trimming: 5 bases; junction bases outside the gene matches: 12. Germline V lookup: CDR1 SGHRS, CDR2 YFSETQ. The DNA of the CDR3 is TGCGCCAGCAGCCCCCGGGGCGGGGGTTTAGACGAGCAGTACTTC. Translated, it gives CASSPRGGGLDEQYF.

The rearrangement joins TRBV7-2 to TRBJ2-1, with a weak D call TRBD2 (6 bases). The CDR3 is 12 residues long. Germline CDR1 and CDR2: SGHTA and FQGNSA. Trimming shortened V by 7 bases and J by 8 bases, and 12 bases separated the two germline ends. This CDR3 reads CASKGLSDEQFF. CDR3 sequence (DNA): TGTGCCAGCAAGGGACTGTCCGATGAGCAGTTCTTC.

This chain links TRBV11-3 with TRBJ1-4; D uncertain. The CDR3 consists of 12 residues. Germline CDR1 reads SGHNT; CDR2 reads YENEEA. V lost 5 bases, J lost 8 bases, and 9 bases lay in between. CDR3 DNA sequence: TGTGCCAGCAGCATAACGGGGGAAAAACTGTTTTTT. Encoded protein: CASSITGEKLFF. Together with reference TRBV11-3 and TRBJ1-4, the CDR3 gives the full variable domain: EAGVVQSPRYKIIEKKQPVAFWCNPISGHNTLYWYLQNLGQGPELLIRYENEEAVDDSQLPKDRFSAERLKGVDSTLKIQPAELGDSAVYLCASSITGEKLFFGSGTQLSVL.

This clone was detected only a few times. A junction end diverges from the germline sequence, so it may reflect a read error. V usage is TRBV5-4 and J usage is TRBJ2-1; unclear D gene. The CDR3 is made up of 17 amino acids. Germline V CDR1 and CDR2: SGHNT, YYREEE (reference sequence). The CDR3 region is CASSQASRSHSGIEQFF. The CDR3 DNA reads as TGCGCCAGCAGCCAAGCTTCTCGTTCCCACAGTGGTATTGAGCAGTTCTTC. The full variable domain, with the rest looked up from reference TRBV5-4 and TRBJ2-1, is ETGVTQSPTHLIKTRGQQVTLRCSSQSGHNTVSWYQQALGQGPQFIFQYYREEENGRGNFPPRFSGLQFPNYSSELNVNALELDDSALYLCASSQASRSHSGIEQFFGPGTRLTVL.

This clone was counted only a few times. The chain uses TRBV7-2 and TRBJ2-5, with 7 bases matching TRBD1. This CDR3 is built from 13 residues. CDR1 and CDR2 from the germline V gene are SGHTA and FQGNSA. After removal of 5 bases from V and 6 bases from J, the junction contained 6 bases not matched to a gene. CDR3 region: CASSPKQGKTQYF. CDR3 DNA: TGTGCCAGCAGCCCTAAACAGGGGAAGACCCAGTACTTC.

This clone was seen many times. This sequence joins TRBV27 and TRBJ2-5; D unresolved. Germline V gene data show CDR1 as MNHEY and CDR2 as SMNVEV (reference sequence). The V end lost 3 bases, the J end lost 2 bases, and 10 bases lay between the germline ends. The CDR3 runs 14 residues. The CDR3 loop reads CASSFFGQQETQYF. CDR3 nucleotide sequence: TGTGCCAGCAGTTTTTTCGGGCAGCAAGAGACCCAGTACTTC.

This clone was counted a few times. This chain links TRBV6-5 with TRBJ2-5; 10 bases line up with TRBD2. The CDR3 contains 15 residues. CDR1 is MNHEY, CDR2 SVGAGI, per germline. Trimming cost V 7 bases and J 2 bases; bases outside gene matches: 7. CDR3 in amino acids: CASKNSGGTQETQYF. The CDR3 DNA is TGTGCCAGCAAGAATAGCGGGGGGACACAAGAGACCCAGTACTTC.

This chain joins TRBV7-2 and TRBJ2-3; D is unresolved. The CDR3 extends over 13 amino acids. Germline assignment: CDR1 SGHTA and CDR2 FQGNSA. Trimming removed 4 bases from V and 2 bases from J, with 7 bases in between. CDR3 nucleotide sequence: TGTGCCAGCAGCTCCGCGGCCACAGATACGCAGTATTTT. Translated, it gives CASSSAATDTQYF.

V usage is TRBV5-4 and J usage is TRBJ2-5, with D perhaps assigned TRBD1 or TRBD2 (6 bases each). The CDR3 spans 16 residues. V dropped 0 bases and J dropped 2 bases, with 14 bases sitting between them. Germline loops: CDR1 SGHNT, CDR2 YYREEE (reference sequence). The CDR3 loop reads CASSLEVGGGQETQYF. CDR3 DNA: TGTGCCAGCAGCTTGGAGGTCGGGGGCGGTCAAGAGACCCAGTACTTC.

This clone was seen a handful of times. This chain uses TRBV7-9 with TRBJ1-2; unclear D gene. Germline CDR1 reads SEHNR; CDR2 reads FQNEAQ (reference sequence). Trimming shortened V by 6 bases and J by 4 bases, and 18 bases separated the two germline ends. CDR3 length: 15 amino acids. The CDR3 DNA is TGTGCCAGCAGTCCGAAGATGCAGTTATTCTATGGCTACACCTTC. This sequence encodes CASSPKMQLFYGYTF.

In its sample, this clone was seen a few times. Other DNA sequences of this sample code for an identical CDR3. The chain uses TRBV7-9 and TRBJ2-3; D is ambiguous. Trimming pared 2 bases from V and 0 bases from J, leaving 9 bases between. This CDR3 has 15 residues. CDR1 is SEHNR and CDR2 is FQNEAQ in the germline V gene (reference sequence). Here the CDR3 DNA reads TGTGCCAGCAGCTTAAACAGAGCTAGCACAGATACGCAGTATTTT. Protein sequence: CASSLNRASTDTQYF. Looking up the rest from reference TRBV7-9 and TRBJ2-3 gives the full variable domain: DTGVSQNPRHKITKRGQNVTFRCDPISEHNRLYWYRQTLGQGPEFLTYFQNEAQLEKSRLLSDRFSAERPKGSFSTLEIQRTEQGDSAMYLCASSLNRASTDTQYFGPGTRLTVL.

The table lists this clone with a few counts. V and J are TRBV5-4 and TRBJ2-5, with D possibly being TRBD1 (5 bases). The length of the CDR3 is 16 residues. V was cut by 4 bases and J by 2 bases, with 18 bases left in between. Germline V gene lookup returns CDR1 SGHNT and CDR2 YYREEE (reference sequence). DNA of the CDR3: TGTGCCAGCAGCCAGACCCTAGGGGCTACTCAAGAGACCCAGTACTTC. This encodes CASSQTLGATQETQYF. The full variable domain, its missing parts supplied by reference TRBV5-4 and TRBJ2-5, is ETGVTQSPTHLIKTRGQQVTLRCSSQSGHNTVSWYQQALGQGPQFIFQYYREEENGRGNFPPRFSGLQFPNYSSELNVNALELDDSALYLCASSQTLGATQETQYFGPGTRLLVL.

J is TRBJ2-5 and V is TRBV7-7; TRBD2 matches at 9 bases. CDR3 size: 15 residues. Germline loops: CDR1 SSHAT, CDR2 FNYEAQ (reference sequence). The V and J ends lost 6 bases and 2 bases, in that order; junction bases with no gene match: 7. The CDR3: CASSEFLAGQETQYF. For the CDR3, the DNA is TGTGCCAGCAGTGAATTTCTAGCGGGGCAAGAGACCCAGTACTTC.

Only a few counts were recorded for this clone. The chain recombines TRBV5-4 with TRBJ2-1, with no clear D. V was clipped by 4 bases and J by 3 bases, with 11 bases between them. CDR3 size: 14 residues. Germline V gene data show CDR1 as SGHNT and CDR2 as YYREEE (reference sequence). In DNA, the CDR3 is TGTGCCAGCAGCCGAATATCTGGCTACAATGAGCAGTTCTTC. Protein sequence: CASSRISGYNEQFF.

The table lists this clone with a few counts. This chain uses TRBV7-3 with TRBJ2-3, with D unresolved. Trimming cost V 2 bases and J 5 bases, with 14 bases left between them. Per germline, CDR1 SGHTA and CDR2 FQGTGA. The CDR3 length is 15 residues. The CDR3 spells CASSLGILGRDTQYF. CDR3 DNA: TGTGCCAGCAGCTTAGGAATTCTCGGACGAGATACGCAGTATTTT.

There are a few counts of this clone. The V and J genes are TRBV6-5 and TRBJ1-2, with D unclear. The length of the CDR3 is 14 residues. Germline assignment: CDR1 MNHEY and CDR2 SVGAGI. The germline V and J ends were trimmed by 6 bases and 6 bases, with 17 bases remaining between them. The CDR3 region is CASRTLGGLNGYTF. In DNA, the CDR3 is TGTGCCAGCAGAACCTTGGGAGGGTTGAATGGCTACACCTTC.

The rearrangement uses TRBV19 and TRBJ2-5; D may be TRBD1 (6 bases). With 0 bases removed from V and 4 bases from J, the gap between germline ends came to 12 bases. Germline assignment: CDR1 LNHDA and CDR2 SQIVND (reference sequence). The length of the CDR3 is 15 residues. As DNA, the CDR3 is TGTGCCAGTAGTATAGATCTTGCAGGGGCAGAGACCCAGTACTTC. Encoded protein: CASSIDLAGAETQYF.

This clone was observed a few times. The chain carries TRBV11-3 and TRBJ2-3; weak D call: TRBD2 (5 bases). V lost 4 bases and J 6 bases, leaving 11 bases between the germline ends. Per the germline V gene, CDR1 is SGHNT and CDR2 is YENEEA. The CDR3 loop spans 13 amino acids. The CDR3 reads CASSYGGSDTQYF. The CDR3 coding sequence is TGTGCCAGCAGCTACGGAGGTTCGGATACGCAGTATTTT. The variable domain in full, with the rest retrieved from reference TRBV11-3 and TRBJ2-3, is EAGVVQSPRYKIIEKKQPVAFWCNPISGHNTLYWYLQNLGQGPELLIRYENEEAVDDSQLPKDRFSAERLKGVDSTLKIQPAELGDSAVYLCASSYGGSDTQYFGPGTRLTVL.

This clone was found many times. Additional DNA sequences in this sample encode the identical CDR3. The chain joins TRBV25-1 to TRBJ1-1; the match to TRBD1 covers 7 bases. Trimming cost V 3 bases and J 1 base; bases outside gene matches: 5. CDR1 is MGHDK and CDR2 is SYGVNS in the germline V gene. CDR3 length: 15 amino acids. CDR3: CASSDPAGGNTEAFF. For the CDR3, the DNA is TGTGCCAGCAGTGACCCCGCAGGGGGGAACACTGAAGCTTTCTTT.

This clone has ten or more counts. The V and J genes are TRBV10-3 and TRBJ1-5; 10 bases line up with TRBD1. Per germline, CDR1 ENHRY and CDR2 SYGVKD. This CDR3 is 13 amino acids long. After removal of 10 bases from V and 6 bases from J, the junction contained 6 bases not matched to a gene. The CDR3 DNA reads TGTGCCACGAGACAGGGGGCGGGTCAGCCCCAGCATTTT. This encodes CATRQGAGQPQHF.

In its sample, this clone was seen a few times. V and J are TRBV11-1 and TRBJ1-1; D remains unclear. Trimming took off 3 bases at V and 7 bases at J, with 12 bases between the two ends. Germline loops: CDR1 SGHAT, CDR2 FQDESV (reference sequence). This CDR3 contains 13 residues. This CDR3 is CASSFDASLEAFF. Here the CDR3 DNA reads TGTGCCAGCAGCTTCGATGCCAGCCTTGAAGCTTTCTTT.